The 17 T cell receptor beta chains listed next were all sequenced from one sample in a study of T cells in Graves' hyperthyroidism and ophthalmopathy. There were TCR beta CDR3 regions amplified from RNA transcripts. The primer set for the first-round RT-PCR of the TCR CDR3 was HTBI. TCRdb re-called the multiplex PCR reads with MiXCR, one entry per CDR3 protein. The sample holds nearly 600,000 distinct CDR3 sequences, approximately 15% seen once. Sequences were obtained from blood. These receptors were obtained from a woman under 30 with Graves' ophthalmopathy.

This clonotype was seen repeatedly, ten times or more. The rearrangement uses TRBV30 and TRBJ2-7; D uncertain. Trimming pared 0 bases from V and 4 bases from J, leaving 4 bases between. This CDR3 has 11 residues. CDR1 and CDR2 from the germline V gene are GTSNPN and SVGIG (reference sequence). CDR3 nucleotide sequence: TGTGCCTGGAGTGTGAGATACGAGCAGTACTTC. Amino acid sequence: CAWSVRYEQYF. The full variable domain, completed using reference TRBV30 and TRBJ2-7, is SQTIHQWPATLVQPVGSPLSLECTVEGTSNPNLYWYRQAAGRGLQLLFYSVGIGQISSEVPQNLSASRPQDRQFILSSKKLLLSDSGFYLCAWSVRYEQYFGPGTRLTVT.

The V and J genes are TRBV30 and TRBJ1-5, with a possible D match to TRBD1 (5 bases). The CDR3 is made up of 13 amino acids. With 4 bases removed from V and 1 base from J, the gap between germline ends came to 8 bases. The germline V gene encodes CDR1 GTSNPN and CDR2 SVGIG (reference sequence). CDR3 in DNA: TGTGCCTGGACCAAGGGGAGCAATCAGCCCCAGCATTTT. Translation gives CAWTKGSNQPQHF.

This clonotype was recorded many times. This rearrangement joins TRBV6-1 to TRBJ1-3; 8 positions match TRBD1. The CDR3 loop spans 15 amino acids. J lost 0 bases, V lost 2 bases, and 0 bases had no gene match. The germline gives CDR1 MNHNS, CDR2 SASEGT. The CDR3, as DNA: TGTGCCAGCAGTGAAACAGGGGGCTCTGGAAACACCATATATTTT. It yields the protein CASSETGGSGNTIYF.

The chain recombines TRBV4-3 with TRBJ2-3; D not resolved. V lost 1 base and J 0 bases, leaving 8 bases between the germline ends. Germline V CDR1 and CDR2: LGHNA, YSLEER. The CDR3 has 15 residues. The CDR3 loop reads CASSQVRLSTDTQYF. In DNA form, the CDR3 reads TGCGCCAGCAGCCAAGTTCGGCTCAGCACAGATACGCAGTATTTT.

This clonotype was counted ten times or more. The chain carries TRBV12-3 or TRBV12-4 and TRBJ2-2, with a tentative D call TRBD1 (5 bases). CDR3 size: 16 residues. The V gene lost 5 bases and the J gene lost 2 bases, with 15 bases spanning the gap. CDR3 protein: CASSTRQLSNTGELFF. CDR3 nucleotides: TGTGCCAGCAGTACAAGACAGCTTAGCAACACCGGGGAGCTGTTTTTT.

This clonotype came up a few times. One base away lies a much larger clone, so this may be a sequencing read error. The chain uses TRBV20-1 and TRBJ2-1; D unresolved. The CDR3 runs 12 residues. Per germline, CDR1 DFQATT and CDR2 SNEGSKA (reference sequence). The V end was cut by 6 bases, the J end by 6 bases, with 12 bases between. CDR3 amino acids: CSADGPSNEQFF. CDR3 DNA: TGCAGTGCAGACGGACCTTCCAATGAGCAGTTCTTC.

The rearrangement links TRBV6-1 to TRBJ2-4; 7 bases agree with TRBD2. The CDR3 is 17 residues long. The germline V gene has CDR1 MNHNS and CDR2 SASEGT. After removal of 6 bases from V and 7 bases from J, the junction contained 18 bases not matched to a gene. CDR3 bases: TGTGCCAGCAGCTACGGCCGGGGGGTAGGGCCGCGGAACATTCAGTACTTC. Its translation is CASSYGRGVGPRNIQYF.

This clonotype came up many times. V and J are TRBV29-1 and TRBJ1-2; a possible D gene is TRBD1 (5 bases). The CDR3 consists of 12 residues. Germline V gives CDR1 SQVTM, CDR2 ANQGSEA. Trimming shortened V by 7 bases and J by 8 bases, and 17 bases separated the two germline ends. Here the CDR3 DNA reads TGCAGCGCCCCTCGGGCAGGGCAGGGCTACACCTTC. Its protein product is CSAPRAGQGYTF.

This clonotype came up many times. J is TRBJ2-5 and V is TRBV28; no definite D call. This CDR3 has 14 amino acids. Trimming removed 4 bases from V and 2 bases from J, with 11 bases in between. Per the germline V gene, CDR1 is MDHEN and CDR2 is SYDVKM. For the CDR3, the DNA is TGTGCCAGCAGTTCCCTCGGCCGACAAGAGACCCAGTACTTC. Translation gives CASSSLGRQETQYF.

This clonotype was observed at least ten times. This chain joins TRBV20-1 and TRBJ1-1, with TRBD1 matching over 8 bases. Trimming took 3 bases from V and 3 from J; bases not matched to a gene: 6. Per the germline V gene, CDR1 is DFQATT and CDR2 is SNEGSKA (reference sequence). This CDR3 spans 14 amino acids. CDR3 protein: CSASPQGAYTEAFF. CDR3 DNA sequence: TGCAGTGCTAGCCCCCAGGGGGCTTACACTGAAGCTTTCTTT.

The chain links TRBV24-1 to TRBJ2-2; D is unclear. The CDR3 sequence is 15 residues long. Germline assignment: CDR1 KGHDR and CDR2 SFDVKD. Deletions cut 1 base from V and 2 bases from J, with 7 bases between. This chain's CDR3 is CATSDFWLNTGELFF. CDR3 DNA: TGTGCCACCAGTGATTTTTGGTTAAACACCGGGGAGCTGTTTTTT.

This clonotype was observed many times. The chain joins TRBV7-8 to TRBJ2-1, with 8 bases that match TRBD2. The V and J ends lost 1 base and 10 bases, in that order; junction bases with no gene match: 9. This CDR3 comprises 15 residues. Per germline, CDR1 SGHVS and CDR2 FQNEAQ. The CDR3 sequence is CASSLELAVYGEQFF. The CDR3 nucleotides read TGTGCCAGCAGCTTAGAACTAGCGGTCTACGGGGAGCAGTTCTTC.

This clonotype was found a few times. The V and J genes are TRBV7-2 and TRBJ1-1; D gene ambiguous. There are 15 residues in the CDR3. Trimming stripped 4 bases from V and 1 base from J, with 13 bases between. In germline, CDR1 is SGHTA, CDR2 FQGNSA. Written as DNA, the CDR3 is TGTGCCAGCAGCTCCTTGCGGAGGACGAACACTGAAGCTTTCTTT. This encodes CASSSLRRTNTEAFF.

At least ten counts were recorded for this clonotype. This rearrangement joins TRBV28 to TRBJ2-1; 16 bases are shared with TRBD2. V was pared by 4 bases and J by 8 bases, with 14 bases of the junction left unmatched. The CDR3 totals 19 residues. Looked up from germline, CDR1 is MDHEN and CDR2 is SYDVKM. CDR3 nucleotides: TGTGCCAGCAGTTCGGGCAGGGGGGGACTAGCGGGAGGGCCTCATGAGCAGTTCTTC. This codes for CASSSGRGGLAGGPHEQFF.

The chain has TRBV6-5 and TRBJ1-1; no reliable D call. The CDR3 consists of 15 residues. Germline CDR1 MNHEY, CDR2 SVGAGI. The germline V and J ends were trimmed by 4 bases and 1 base, with 13 bases remaining between them. The CDR3 loop is CASSSSFVRNTEAFF. The DNA of the CDR3 is TGTGCCAGCAGTTCCAGTTTCGTGAGGAACACTGAAGCTTTCTTT.

The chain links TRBV11-3 to TRBJ2-1, with 10 bases matching TRBD1. Trimming removed 8 bases from V and 9 bases from J; junction bases left unmatched: 10. Germline CDR1 and CDR2: SGHNT and YENEEA. The CDR3 is 14 amino acids. In nucleotides, the CDR3 is TGTGCCAGCCGTTCTGGGACAGGGGACGGTGAGCAGTTCTTC. This translates into CASRSGTGDGEQFF. Filled out from reference TRBV11-3 and TRBJ2-1, the complete variable domain reads EAGVVQSPRYKIIEKKQPVAFWCNPISGHNTLYWYLQNLGQGPELLIRYENEEAVDDSQLPKDRFSAERLKGVDSTLKIQPAELGDSAVYLCASRSGTGDGEQFFGPGTRLTVL.

At least ten counts were recorded for this clonotype. The germline gene is not matched at one end of the junction; a read error may be the cause. The V gene is TRBV6-9, the J gene TRBJ1-1; 9 positions match TRBD1. The CDR3 consists of 18 residues. Looked up from germline, CDR1 is MNHGY and CDR2 is SVAAGI. This CDR3 reads CASNYLLLRDRDNTEAFF. CDR3 sequence (DNA): TGTGCCAGCAATTATCTCCTACTTCGGGACAGGGATAACACTGAAGCTTTCTTT.